The 17 T cell receptor beta chains given below trace back to one sample, sequenced in a study of blood T cell repertoires in COVID-19. TCRdb's copy holds only in-frame clones and misses some; the assay was immunoSEQ multiplex PCR. The sample lists approximately 190,000 clones, about 80% occurring once. The sample comprised peripheral blood. Source of these receptors: a man aged 55 to 70 with acute or convalescent COVID-19.

The chain joins TRBV10-3 to TRBJ2-3, with D perhaps matching TRBD2 (5 bases). CDR3 length equals 15 residues. V was shortened by 0 bases and J by 4 bases, with 11 bases between the two germline ends. Germline lookup yields CDR1 ENHRY and CDR2 SYGVKD. In DNA, the CDR3 is TGTGCCATCAGTGAGTCATCGGGGAGCGCAGATACGCAGTATTTT. Translated: CAISESSGSADTQYF.

The J gene is TRBJ2-1, the V gene TRBV6-6, with D perhaps matching TRBD1 (8 bases). V was clipped by 6 bases and J by 3 bases, with 30 bases between them. There are 20 residues in the CDR3. The germline gives CDR1 MNHNY, CDR2 SVGAGI (reference sequence). CDR3 coding DNA: TGTGCCAGCAGCTTCAGGGGGCGGGGGTTGGTTATTCAGAACTACAATGAGCAGTTCTTC. Its protein product is CASSFRGRGLVIQNYNEQFF.

The CDR3 bases are TGCGCCAGCAGCCAAGTGACAACCTCTGGAAACACCATATATTTT. It specifies CASSQVTTSGNTIYF. The chain uses TRBV4-1 and TRBJ1-3; D is ambiguous. Germline V CDR1 and CDR2: MGHRA, YSYEKL. The CDR3 is 15 residues long. The ends were cut back, 1 base at V and 0 bases at J, with 7 bases in the middle.

The J gene is TRBJ1-1, the V gene TRBV3-1 (or the pseudogene TRBV3-2), with D uncertain. CDR3 size: 15 residues. The ends were cut back, 3 bases at V and 4 bases at J, with 15 bases in the middle. Germline CDR1 reads LGHDT; CDR2 reads YNNKEL (reference sequence). The CDR3 coding sequence is TGTGCCAGCAGCCAGTTTGTCACAGATGGCACTGAAGCTTTCTTT. It codes for CASSQFVTDGTEAFF.

The V and J genes are TRBV7-2 and TRBJ1-3; D is unclear. CDR1 is SGHTA, CDR2 FQGNSA, per germline. The CDR3 sequence is 13 residues long. Deletions cut 5 bases from V and 0 bases from J, with 5 bases between. The CDR3, as DNA: TGTGCCAGCAGCCAATCCTCTGGAAACACCATATATTTT. Translated: CASSQSSGNTIYF. Complete variable domain (other parts from reference TRBV7-2 and TRBJ1-3): GAGVSQSPSNKVTEKGKDVELRCDPISGHTALYWYRQSLGQGLEFLIYFQGNSAPDKSGLPSDRFSAERTGGSVSTLTIQRTQQEDSAVYLCASSQSSGNTIYFGEGSWLTVV.

This chain uses TRBV15 with TRBJ2-7; 7 positions agree with TRBD2. V lost 5 bases to trimming and J lost 1 base; unmatched junction nucleotides: 2. CDR1 and CDR2 (germline): LNHNV, YYDKDF (reference sequence). The CDR3 covers 13 residues. CDR3: CATSGRDSYEQYF. DNA for the CDR3: TGTGCCACCAGCGGGAGGGATTCCTACGAGCAGTACTTC.

This rearrangement joins TRBV27 to TRBJ2-6; 7 bases agree with TRBD1. Germline trimming cut 5 bases from V and 0 bases from J; bases unmatched to any gene: 10. Germline V gene data show CDR1 as MNHEY and CDR2 as SMNVEV (reference sequence). CDR3 length: 18 residues. The CDR3 sequence is CASSPQPGQHSGANVLTF. The CDR3 bases are TGTGCCAGCAGTCCGCAACCGGGACAGCACTCTGGGGCCAACGTCCTGACTTTC.

This clone was seen more than once but under ten times. The chain combines TRBV5-1 with TRBJ2-7; tentatively, D is TRBD2 (5 bases). The V gene's germline CDR1 is SGHRS and CDR2 YFSETQ. This CDR3 is built from 15 residues. The germline V and J ends were trimmed by 4 bases and 1 base, with 15 bases remaining between them. In DNA, the CDR3 is TGCGCCAGCAGCCAAGATGGGAGTGTGTCCTACGAGCAGTACTTC. It yields the protein CASSQDGSVSYEQYF.

V gene TRBV10-3 combines with J gene TRBJ1-3; D unclear. V was clipped by 0 bases and J by 8 bases, with 5 bases between them. This CDR3 has 12 amino acids. Germline CDR1 reads ENHRY; CDR2 reads SYGVKD. The CDR3 bases are TGTGCCATCAGTGAGTCGCGGGACACCATATATTTT. This sequence encodes CAISESRDTIYF.

The rearrangement joins TRBV6-5 to TRBJ1-1, with a weak D call TRBD1 (6 bases). Trimming shortened V by 4 bases and J by 4 bases, and 10 bases separated the two germline ends. This CDR3 has 13 amino acids. Germline-derived CDR1 and CDR2 are MNHEY and SVGAGI. The CDR3 DNA reads as TGTGCCAGCAGTTCGCAGGGGACCACTGAAGCTTTCTTT. Amino acids: CASSSQGTTEAFF.

CDR3 residues: CASSSEARGVSNQPQHF. Written as DNA, the CDR3 is TGTGCCAGCTCATCCGAAGCGCGGGGAGTGAGCAATCAGCCCCAGCATTTT. The V and J genes are TRBV18 and TRBJ1-5; D gene ambiguous. Between the trimmed V and J ends, which lost 5 bases and 1 base, there was a span of 18 bases. CDR1 is KGHSH and CDR2 is LQKENI in the germline V gene. This CDR3 contains 17 residues.

The rearrangement uses TRBV7-9 and TRBJ1-3, with D perhaps matching TRBD1 (5 bases). Germline V lookup: CDR1 SEHNR, CDR2 FQNEAQ (reference sequence). The CDR3 has 17 residues. The V gene lost 3 bases and the J gene lost 0 bases, with 15 bases spanning the gap. DNA for the CDR3: TGTGCCAGCAGCTTCGACAGTCCAAAGAGCTCTGGAAACACCATATATTTT. This gives the protein CASSFDSPKSSGNTIYF.

This chain joins TRBV6-6 and TRBJ2-2, with D perhaps matching TRBD1 (5 bases). Per germline, CDR1 MNHNY and CDR2 SVGAGI (reference sequence). V was clipped by 6 bases and J by 7 bases, with 9 bases between them. The CDR3 length is 12 residues. The CDR3 here is CASSLGVGELFF. Written as DNA, the CDR3 is TGTGCCAGCAGCCTAGGGGTCGGGGAGCTGTTTTTT.

The chain uses TRBV18 and TRBJ2-1; 7 bases agree with TRBD2. This CDR3 is 14 amino acids long. Unmatched junction bases numbered 9, after V lost 4 bases and J lost 9 bases. From germline, CDR1 is KGHSH and CDR2 LQKENI. The chain's CDR3 is CASSLREGWGEQFF. Here the CDR3 DNA reads TGTGCCAGCTCACTGAGGGAGGGCTGGGGTGAGCAGTTCTTC.

The V gene is TRBV4-2, the J gene TRBJ2-3, with D unclear. Germline lookup yields CDR1 LGHNA and CDR2 YNFKEQ. The CDR3 loop spans 12 amino acids. Trimming shortened V by 1 base and J by 5 bases, and 4 bases separated the two germline ends. The CDR3 region is CASSQAKDTQYF. The CDR3 nucleotides are TGTGCCAGCAGCCAAGCCAAAGATACGCAGTATTTT.

This sequence joins TRBV5-1 and TRBJ2-1; a weak D match, TRBD1 (6 bases). Trimming removed 6 bases at V and 0 bases at J, with 10 bases between. This CDR3 is 14 amino acids long. Germline CDR1 SGHRS, CDR2 YFSETQ. The DNA for the CDR3 is TGCGCCAGCACCCAGGACAGCTCCTACAATGAGCAGTTCTTC. As protein: CASTQDSSYNEQFF.

J is TRBJ2-1 and V is TRBV29-1; TRBD2 matches 7 bases. The CDR3 totals 17 residues. Trimming removed 2 bases from V and 6 bases from J; junction bases left unmatched: 16. Germline assignment: CDR1 SQVTM and CDR2 ANQGSEA. The CDR3 loop reads CSVETGRYQREGNEQFF. DNA of the CDR3: TGCAGCGTTGAAACGGGTCGGTACCAGCGGGAAGGCAATGAGCAGTTCTTC.